The present TCR beta chain was sequenced within a study of blood T cell repertoires in COVID-19. The CDR3 spans 14 residues. V lost 6 bases, J lost 4 bases, and 7 bases stayed unmatched. Germline V gene lookup returns CDR1 LNHDA and CDR2 SQIVND (reference sequence). This clone came up a few times. Other nucleotide sequences from this sample produce the same CDR3. Clones were read by immunoSEQ multiplex PCR, and TCRdb kept only the in-frame ones, dropping some. The sample carries some 240,000 clones, more than 70% recorded once. The chain uses TRBV19 and TRBJ2-3, with 7 bases lining up with TRBD2. The TCR sequence derives from a human donor in a cohort sampled during active COVID-19. The sequencing input was peripheral blood. CDR3 residues: CASRARGRADTQYF. In DNA, the CDR3 is TGTGCCAGTAGGGCACGAGGGAGGGCAGATACGCAGTATTTT.